A selection of T cell receptor beta chains follows, all from one sample in a study of blood T cells in healthy people across ages. TCRdb itself ran the 5' RACE reads through MiXCR, one entry per CDR3 protein. This repertoire shows about 1,800,000 distinct CDR3 sequences, over 25% found once; its top ten account for 7.7%. Input material: blood. These receptors came from a woman in her twenties or thirties in good health. Both conserved end residues are part of each CDR3. D genes are given only for firm matches. Size tells how often a clone was seen (once, few, many) or the class of an expanded clone, and some rows leave it out.

>many|TRBV18|TRBJ2-7|-
CASSPILGRSSYEQYF
TGTGCCAGCTCACCAATATTGGGACGGAGCTCCTACGAGCAGTACTTC
>-|TRBV7-6|TRBJ2-1|-
CASSLAGSYNERFF
TGTGCCAGCAGCTTAGCGGGCTCCTACAATGAGCGGTTCTTC
>-|TRBV4-3|TRBJ1-4|-
CASSQESRAGEKLFF
TGCGCCAGCAGCCAAGAAAGCAGGGCGGGTGAAAAACTGTTTTTT
>few|TRBV28|TRBJ2-5|-
CASSFRSQTQYF
TGTGCCAGCAGTTTTAGGTCGCAGACCCAGTACTTC
>-|TRBV2|TRBJ2-3|TRBD1
CASRMDRGRTDTQYF
TGCGCCAGCAGGATGGACAGGGGGCGCACAGATACGCAGTATTTT
>-|TRBV4-1|TRBJ2-5|TRBD2
CASSQDNRAGEETQYF
TGCGCCAGCAGCCAAGACAACCGAGCGGGGGAAGAGACCCAGTACTTC
>many|TRBV29-1|TRBJ2-3|-
CSVQPTDTQYF
TGCAGCGTTCAGCCCACAGATACGCAGTATTTT
>many|TRBV29-1|TRBJ2-7|TRBD1
CSVEDRRQGLYEQYF
TGCAGCGTTGAAGATCGGAGACAGGGGCTTTACGAGCAGTACTTC
>-|TRBV29-1|TRBJ1-1|TRBD1
CSVAHSSPPLRDRGPTEAFF
TGCAGCGTTGCCCATTCCAGTCCCCCCTTACGGGACAGGGGGCCCACTGAAGCTTTCTTT
>many|TRBV5-1|TRBJ2-3|-
CASSPGAVTDTQYF
TGCGCCAGCAGCCCGGGGGCGGTCACAGATACGCAGTATTTT
>few|TRBV6-5|TRBJ2-7|TRBD1
CASSYRDRVCYEQYF
TGTGCCAGCAGTTACCGGGACAGGGTTTGCTACGAGCAGTACTTC
>-|TRBV30|TRBJ2-7|-
CAWSQGPGTYEQYF
TGTGCCTGGAGTCAAGGGCCAGGGACCTACGAGCAGTACTTC